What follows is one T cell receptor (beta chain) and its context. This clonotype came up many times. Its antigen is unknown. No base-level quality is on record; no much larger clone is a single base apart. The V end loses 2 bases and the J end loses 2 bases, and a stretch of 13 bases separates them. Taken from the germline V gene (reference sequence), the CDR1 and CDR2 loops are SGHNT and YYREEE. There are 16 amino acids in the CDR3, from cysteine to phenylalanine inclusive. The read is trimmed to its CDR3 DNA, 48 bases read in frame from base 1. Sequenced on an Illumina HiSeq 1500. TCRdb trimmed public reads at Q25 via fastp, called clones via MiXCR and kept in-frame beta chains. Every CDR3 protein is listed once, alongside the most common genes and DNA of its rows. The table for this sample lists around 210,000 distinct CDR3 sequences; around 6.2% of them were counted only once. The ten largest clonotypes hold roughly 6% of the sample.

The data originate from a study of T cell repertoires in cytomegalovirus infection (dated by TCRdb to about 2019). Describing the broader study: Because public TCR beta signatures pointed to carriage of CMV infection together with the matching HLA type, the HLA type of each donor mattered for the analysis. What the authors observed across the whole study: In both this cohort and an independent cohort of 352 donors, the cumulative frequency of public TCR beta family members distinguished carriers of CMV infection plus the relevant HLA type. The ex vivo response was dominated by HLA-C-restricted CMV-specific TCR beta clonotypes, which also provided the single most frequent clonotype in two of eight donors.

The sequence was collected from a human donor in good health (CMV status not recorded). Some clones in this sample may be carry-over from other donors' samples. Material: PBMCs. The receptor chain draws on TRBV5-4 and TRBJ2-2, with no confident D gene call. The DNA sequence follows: TGTGCCAGCAGCTTAGACATCTTCCTTAACACCGGGGAGCTGTTTTTT. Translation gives CASSLDIFLNTGELFF.